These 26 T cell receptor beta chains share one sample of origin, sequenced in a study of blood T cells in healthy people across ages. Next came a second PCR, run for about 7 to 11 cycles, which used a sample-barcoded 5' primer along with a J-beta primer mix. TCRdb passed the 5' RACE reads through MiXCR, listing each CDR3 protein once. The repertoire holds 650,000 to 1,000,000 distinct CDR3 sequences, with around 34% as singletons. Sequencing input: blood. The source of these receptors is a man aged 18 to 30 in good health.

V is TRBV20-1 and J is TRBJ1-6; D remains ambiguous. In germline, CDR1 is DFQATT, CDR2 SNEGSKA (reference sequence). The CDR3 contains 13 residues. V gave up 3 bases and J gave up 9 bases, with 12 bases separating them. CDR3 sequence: CSASEGPGSPLHF. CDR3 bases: TGCAGTGCTAGTGAAGGGCCTGGTTCACCCCTCCACTTT.

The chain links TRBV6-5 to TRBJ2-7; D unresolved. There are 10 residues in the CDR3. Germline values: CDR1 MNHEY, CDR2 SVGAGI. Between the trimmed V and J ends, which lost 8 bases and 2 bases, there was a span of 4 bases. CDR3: CASPPYEQYF. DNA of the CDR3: TGTGCCAGCCCCCCCTACGAGCAGTACTTC.

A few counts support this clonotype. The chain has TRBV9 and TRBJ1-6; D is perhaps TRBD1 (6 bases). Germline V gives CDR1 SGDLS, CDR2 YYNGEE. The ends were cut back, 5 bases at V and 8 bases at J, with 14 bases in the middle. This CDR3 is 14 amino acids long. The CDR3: CASRRGRGDSPLHF. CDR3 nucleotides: TGTGCCAGCAGAAGGGGCAGGGGCGATTCACCCCTCCACTTT.

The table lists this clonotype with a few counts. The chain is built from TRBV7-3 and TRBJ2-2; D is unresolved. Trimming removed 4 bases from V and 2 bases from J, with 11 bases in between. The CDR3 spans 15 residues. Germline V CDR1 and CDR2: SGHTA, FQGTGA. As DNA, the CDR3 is TGTGCCAGCAGCTCGAATGCCCTTAACACCGGGGAGCTGTTTTTT. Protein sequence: CASSSNALNTGELFF.

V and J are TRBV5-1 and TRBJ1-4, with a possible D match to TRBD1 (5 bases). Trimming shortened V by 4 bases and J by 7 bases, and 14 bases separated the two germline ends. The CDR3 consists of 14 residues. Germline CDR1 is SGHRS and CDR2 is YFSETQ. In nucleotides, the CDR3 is TGCGCCAGCAGCAAGGAGTGGGGGAGTGAAAAACTGTTTTTT. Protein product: CASSKEWGSEKLFF.

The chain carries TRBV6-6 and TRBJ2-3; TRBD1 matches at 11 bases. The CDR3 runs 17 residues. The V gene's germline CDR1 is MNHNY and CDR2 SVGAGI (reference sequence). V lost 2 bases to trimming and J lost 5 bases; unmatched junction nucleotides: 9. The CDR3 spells CASSYAPGQGVLDTQYF. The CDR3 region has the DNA TGTGCCAGCAGTTACGCTCCGGGACAGGGGGTTTTAGATACGCAGTATTTT.

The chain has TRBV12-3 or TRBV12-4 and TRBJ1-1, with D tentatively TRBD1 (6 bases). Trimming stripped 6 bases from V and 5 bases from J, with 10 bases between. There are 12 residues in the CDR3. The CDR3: CASRLGATEAFF. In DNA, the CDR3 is TGTGCCAGCAGGTTGGGGGCAACTGAAGCTTTCTTT.

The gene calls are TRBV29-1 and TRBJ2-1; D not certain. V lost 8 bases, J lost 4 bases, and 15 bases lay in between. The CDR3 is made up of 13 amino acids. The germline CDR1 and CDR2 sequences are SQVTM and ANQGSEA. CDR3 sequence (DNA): TGCAGCACCGATACAGTAGGATACAATGAGCAGTTCTTC. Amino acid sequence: CSTDTVGYNEQFF.

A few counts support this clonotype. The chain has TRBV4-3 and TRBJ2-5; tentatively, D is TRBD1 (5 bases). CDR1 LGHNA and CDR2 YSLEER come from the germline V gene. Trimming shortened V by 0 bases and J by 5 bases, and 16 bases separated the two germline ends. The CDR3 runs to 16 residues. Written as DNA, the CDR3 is TGCGCCAGCAGCCAAGATCTGGGGCTTTCTGGGGAGACCCAGTACTTC. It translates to CASSQDLGLSGETQYF.

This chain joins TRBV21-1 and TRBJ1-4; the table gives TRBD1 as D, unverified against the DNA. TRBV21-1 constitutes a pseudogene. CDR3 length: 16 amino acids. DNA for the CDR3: TGTGCCACCTTCGGGCGGGACAGGTCGCGTAATGAAAAACTGTTTTTT. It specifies CATFGRDRSRNEKLFF.

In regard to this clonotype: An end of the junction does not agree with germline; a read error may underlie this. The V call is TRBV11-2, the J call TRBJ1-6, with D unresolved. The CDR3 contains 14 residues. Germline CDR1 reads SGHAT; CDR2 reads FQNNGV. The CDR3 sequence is CASSLNSRNSPPHF. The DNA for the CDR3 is TGTGCCAGCAGCTTGAACAGCAGGAATTCACCCCCCCACTTT. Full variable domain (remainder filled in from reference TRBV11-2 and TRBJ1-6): EAGVAQSPRYKIIEKRQSVAFWCNPISGHATLYWYQQILGQGPKLLIQFQNNGVVDDSQLPKDRFSAERLKGVDSTLKIQPAKLEDSAVYLCASSLNSRNSPPHFGNGTRLTVT.

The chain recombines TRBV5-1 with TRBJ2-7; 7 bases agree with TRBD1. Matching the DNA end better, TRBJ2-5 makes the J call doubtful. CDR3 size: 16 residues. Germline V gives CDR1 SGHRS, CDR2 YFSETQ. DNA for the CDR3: TGCGCCAGCAGCTTGGGACGAGACAGGGTGGAAGAGACCCAGTACTTC. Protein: CASSLGRDRVEETQYF.

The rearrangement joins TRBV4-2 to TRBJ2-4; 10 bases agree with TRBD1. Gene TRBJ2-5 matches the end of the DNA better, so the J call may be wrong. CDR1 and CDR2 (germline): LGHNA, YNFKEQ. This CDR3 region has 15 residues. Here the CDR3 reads CASSEGTGEQETQYF. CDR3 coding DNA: TGTGCCAGCAGCGAGGGGACAGGGGAACAAGAGACCCAGTACTTC.

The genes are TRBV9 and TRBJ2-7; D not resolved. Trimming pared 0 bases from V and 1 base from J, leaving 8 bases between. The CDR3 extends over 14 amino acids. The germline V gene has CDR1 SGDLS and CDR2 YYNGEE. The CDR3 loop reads CASSVGPSSYEQYF. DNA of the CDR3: TGTGCCAGCAGCGTAGGGCCGTCTTCCTACGAGCAGTACTTC.

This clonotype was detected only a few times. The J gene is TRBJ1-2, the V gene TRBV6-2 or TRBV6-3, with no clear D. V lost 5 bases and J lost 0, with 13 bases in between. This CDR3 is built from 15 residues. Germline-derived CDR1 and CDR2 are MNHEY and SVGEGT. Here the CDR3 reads CASSRGGVANYGYTF. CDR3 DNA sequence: TGTGCCAGCAGTCGGGGAGGCGTAGCTAACTATGGCTACACCTTC.

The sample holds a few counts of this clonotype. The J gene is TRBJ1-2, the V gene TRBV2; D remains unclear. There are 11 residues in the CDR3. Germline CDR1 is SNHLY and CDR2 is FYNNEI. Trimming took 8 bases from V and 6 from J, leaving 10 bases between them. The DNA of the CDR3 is TGTGCCAGCCTCGGGAGTGATGGCTACACCTTC. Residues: CASLGSDGYTF.

DNA of the CDR3: TGCGCCAGCAGCCCCCAGACTGCCCTCCCCTTGAATTCACCCCTCCACTTT. This codes for CASSPQTALPLNSPLHF. This chain connects TRBV5-1 to TRBJ1-6, with D unclear. Germline V gene sequence: CDR1 SGHRS, CDR2 YFSETQ. The germline V and J ends were trimmed by 4 bases and 7 bases, with 21 bases remaining between them. The CDR3 sequence is 17 residues long.

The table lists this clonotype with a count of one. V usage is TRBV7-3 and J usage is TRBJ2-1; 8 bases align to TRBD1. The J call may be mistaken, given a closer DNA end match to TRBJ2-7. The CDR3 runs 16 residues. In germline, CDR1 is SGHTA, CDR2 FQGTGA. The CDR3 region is CASSSSGTGAYNEQYF. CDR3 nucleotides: TGTGCCAGCAGCTCTTCCGGGACAGGTGCCTACAATGAGCAGTACTTC.

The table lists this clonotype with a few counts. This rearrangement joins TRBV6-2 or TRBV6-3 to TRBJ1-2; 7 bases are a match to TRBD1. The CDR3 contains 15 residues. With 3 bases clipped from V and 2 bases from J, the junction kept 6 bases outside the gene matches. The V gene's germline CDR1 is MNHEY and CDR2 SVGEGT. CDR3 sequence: CASSYATGQNYGYTF. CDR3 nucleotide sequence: TGTGCCAGCAGTTATGCTACGGGACAGAACTATGGCTACACCTTC.

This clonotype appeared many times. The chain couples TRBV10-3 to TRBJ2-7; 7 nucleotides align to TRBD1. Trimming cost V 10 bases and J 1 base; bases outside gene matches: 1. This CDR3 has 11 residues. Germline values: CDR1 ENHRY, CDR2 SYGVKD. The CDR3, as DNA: TGTGCCACGGGACAGTCCTACGAGCAGTACTTC. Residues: CATGQSYEQYF.

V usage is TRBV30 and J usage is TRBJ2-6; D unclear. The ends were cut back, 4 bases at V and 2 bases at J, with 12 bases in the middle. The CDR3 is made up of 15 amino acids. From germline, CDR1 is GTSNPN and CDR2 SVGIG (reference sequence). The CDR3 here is CAWTSGKAGANVLTF. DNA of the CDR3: TGTGCCTGGACTTCTGGGAAGGCTGGGGCCAACGTCCTGACTTTC. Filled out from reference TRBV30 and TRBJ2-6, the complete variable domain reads SQTIHQWPATLVQPVGSPLSLECTVEGTSNPNLYWYRQAAGRGLQLLFYSVGIGQISSEVPQNLSASRPQDRQFILSSKKLLLSDSGFYLCAWTSGKAGANVLTFGAGSRLTVL.

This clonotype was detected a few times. CDR3 nucleotide sequence: TGTGCCAGCAGTTTAATGGCTAGCGGGTTCACAGATACGCAGTATTTT. Translated: CASSLMASGFTDTQYF. The chain employs TRBV12-3 or TRBV12-4 and TRBJ2-3; TRBD2 agrees at 8 bases. With V trimmed by 2 bases and J by 2 bases, 6 bases remained unmatched. This CDR3 spans 16 amino acids.

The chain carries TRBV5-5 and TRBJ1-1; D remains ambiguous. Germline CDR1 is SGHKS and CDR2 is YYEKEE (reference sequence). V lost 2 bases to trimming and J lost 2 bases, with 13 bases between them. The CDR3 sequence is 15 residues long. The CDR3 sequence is CASSFRAEINTEAFF. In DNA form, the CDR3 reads TGTGCCAGCAGCTTTAGGGCGGAAATTAACACTGAAGCTTTCTTT.

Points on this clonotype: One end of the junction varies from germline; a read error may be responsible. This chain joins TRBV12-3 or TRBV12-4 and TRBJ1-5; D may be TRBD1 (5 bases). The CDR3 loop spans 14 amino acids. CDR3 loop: CASSFRVSKQPQHF. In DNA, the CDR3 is TGTGCCAGCAGTTTCAGGGTCAGCAAGCAGCCCCAGCATTTT.

The CDR3 coding sequence is TGCAGCGTTGAATGGGAAACAGCCCAAGAGACCCAGTACTTC. Translation: CSVEWETAQETQYF. The J gene is TRBJ2-4, the V gene TRBV29-1; D not resolved. Judging by the DNA end, TRBJ2-5 fits better; the J call may be wrong. Germline lookup yields CDR1 SQVTM and CDR2 ANQGSEA. The CDR3 length is 14 residues.

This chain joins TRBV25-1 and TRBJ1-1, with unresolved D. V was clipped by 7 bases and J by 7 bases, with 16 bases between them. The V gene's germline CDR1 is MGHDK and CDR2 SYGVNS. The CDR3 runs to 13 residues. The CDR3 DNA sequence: TGTGCCAGCACCCGGGCAGGCCAACTTGAAGCTTTCTTT. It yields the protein CASTRAGQLEAFF.